Listed below are T cell receptor beta chains from one sample, sequenced in a study of blood T cell repertoires in COVID-19. The table came from immunoSEQ multiplex PCR; TCRdb's copy has only in-frame clones and leaves some out. The sample contains tens of thousands of clones, roughly 85% of which appear only once. The sample was peripheral blood. The source of these receptors is a human donor in a cohort sampled during active COVID-19. Both conserved end residues are part of each CDR3. A D gene is named only where the DNA matches it firmly. Clone size is given for some rows only: seen once, a few or many times, or a class if the clone is expanded.

v_call	d_call	j_call	clone_size	cdr3_nt	cdr3_aa
TRBV18	TRBD1	TRBJ2-7	.	TGTGCCAGCTCACGAGCGGAACAGGGGCCGTACGAGCAGTACTTC	CASSRAEQGPYEQYF
TRBV2	.	TRBJ1-5	few	TGTGCCAGCAGTGAGGTCCGGGTTAGCAATCAGCCCCAGCATTTT	CASSEVRVSNQPQHF
TRBV5-8	TRBD2	TRBJ2-3	.	TGTGCCAGCAGCCCGGGACTAGCGGGAGGAACAGATACGCAGTATTTT	CASSPGLAGGTDTQYF
TRBV5-8	.	TRBJ1-2	.	TGTGCCAGCAGCAGTACAGGGTTTTCTTCTGGTGGCTACACCTTC	CASSSTGFSSGGYTF
TRBV9	.	TRBJ2-3	.	TGTGCCAGCAGCGTAAATCCAGTCACAGATACGCAGTATTTT	CASSVNPVTDTQYF
TRBV5-1	.	TRBJ2-3	few	TGCGCCAGCAGCCCGGAGGGGTGGCCCACAGATACGCAGTATTTT	CASSPEGWPTDTQYF
TRBV19	.	TRBJ2-1	.	TGTGCCAGTAGTATAGTGTCGGCGGGGGCTCTATACAATGAGCAGTTCTTC	CASSIVSAGALYNEQFF
TRBV28	.	TRBJ1-1	.	TGTGCCAGCAAAACGTTGGGCGCTGAAGCTTTCTTT	CASKTLGAEAFF
TRBV6-5	TRBD2	TRBJ2-5	once	TGTGCCAGCAGTCGGGACTACCTCAGGGAGACCCAGTACTTC	CASSRDYLRETQYF
TRBV2	TRBD2	TRBJ2-3	few	TGTGCCAGCACCTTAGCGGGGGTAACAGATACGCAGTATTTT	CASTLAGVTDTQYF
TRBV24-1	TRBD2	TRBJ2-2	few	TGTGCCACCGCTAGCGGGGGATTTGGGGCCGGGGAGCTGTTTTTT	CATASGGFGAGELFF
TRBV5-1	TRBD2	TRBJ2-1	.	TGCGCCAGCAGTACTAGCGGGAGAGCCGGTGAGCAGTTCTTC	CASSTSGRAGEQFF
TRBV15	.	TRBJ1-2	.	TGTGCCACCAGCAGGCAGACAGATCGAGAGGGCTACACCTTC	CATSRQTDREGYTF
TRBV19	TRBD2	TRBJ2-3	once	TGTGCCAGTAGTGCGGCGGGACTAGCGGGCACAGATACGCAGTATTTT	CASSAAGLAGTDTQYF
TRBV7-2	.	TRBJ1-2	.	TGTGCCAGCACCCTCAGGAAGGGGGACTATGGCTACACCTTC	CASTLRKGDYGYTF
TRBV5-5	TRBD1	TRBJ2-1	.	TGTGCCAGCAGCCTGGTCCAGACAGGGTTAAGGTTCTTC	CASSLVQTGLRFF
TRBV2	.	TRBJ1-4	.	TGTGCCAGCAGTGAAGCGCTTCAGAGTGCGGGAAAACTGTTTTTT	CASSEALQSAGKLFF
TRBV5-1	.	TRBJ2-6	.	TGCGCCAGCAGCTTGGGCAGGCCCCAACTGGGTGGGGCCAACGTCCTGACTTTC	CASSLGRPQLGGANVLTF
TRBV9	.	TRBJ2-5	.	TGTGCCAGCAGCGTAGTGGGCAGCCGGGGGGAGACCCAGTACTTC	CASSVVGSRGETQYF
TRBV4-1	.	TRBJ2-1	.	TGCGCCAGCAGTCGGGACAACGCATACAATGAGCAGTTCTTC	CASSRDNAYNEQFF
TRBV28	.	TRBJ1-6	.	TGTGCCAGCACCGGTCCCCTGGTGCCCCTCCACTTT	CASTGPLVPLHF
TRBV6-5	.	TRBJ1-1	.	TGTGCCAGCAAATACATAAAGAACACTGAAGCTTTCTTT	CASKYIKNTEAFF
TRBV7-8	.	TRBJ2-1	few	TGTGCCAGCAGCTTAGGAAGGCAGGGGCGAAATGAGCAGTTCTTC	CASSLGRQGRNEQFF
TRBV2	.	TRBJ1-1	.	TGTGCCAGCAGTGAAGGGTCAGGGTTATTCTCTGAAGCTTTCTTT	CASSEGSGLFSEAFF
TRBV6-6	TRBD1	TRBJ2-7	.	TGTGCCAGCAGTTACGGGACAGGCCGCTCCTACGAGCAGTACTTC	CASSYGTGRSYEQYF
TRBV5-1	.	TRBJ2-7	.	TGCGCCAGCAGCTTGGGTTACAGCTCCTACGAGCAGTACTTC	CASSLGYSSYEQYF
TRBV3-1/TRBV3-2	TRBD1	TRBJ1-2	.	TGTGCCAGCACCCAAACAGGGGTGGGGGGCTACACCTTC	CASTQTGVGGYTF
TRBV4-2	.	TRBJ2-7	.	TGTGCCAGCAGCCAAGAGGCTGTGGCGGGGATTTCATACGAGCAGTACTTC	CASSQEAVAGISYEQYF
TRBV5-1	.	TRBJ1-4	many	TGCGCCAGCAGCGGAGGGGCTGGTGATGAAAAACTGTTTTTT	CASSGGAGDEKLFF
TRBV6-1	TRBD1	TRBJ1-4	.	TGTGCCAGCAGTGAAGGGATGGGACAGGTTAATGAAAAACTGTTTTTT	CASSEGMGQVNEKLFF
TRBV2	TRBD2	TRBJ2-1	once	TGTGCCAGCAGCCACGGACTAGCGGGATTAGGGGATGAGCAGTTCTTC	CASSHGLAGLGDEQFF
TRBV6-6	TRBD2	TRBJ2-7	.	TGTGCCAGCACCGACCCTAGCGGGAGGCCACCCTACGAGCAGTACTTC	CASTDPSGRPPYEQYF
TRBV19	.	TRBJ1-5	.	TGTGCCAGTAATCCGGATATCGACAACAATCAGCCCCAGCATTTT	CASNPDIDNNQPQHF
TRBV28	.	TRBJ1-6	.	TGTGCCAGCAGACGAAGAGACAGGAATTCACCCCTCCACTTT	CASRRRDRNSPLHF
TRBV18	.	TRBJ1-3	.	TGTGCCAGCTCACCACAACGCAGTGGGCTCTCTGGAAACACCATATATTTT	CASSPQRSGLSGNTIYF
TRBV7-2	.	TRBJ1-5	.	TGTGCCAGCAGCTGGGGGCATAGCAATCAGCCCCAGCATTTT	CASSWGHSNQPQHF
TRBV12-3/TRBV12-4	.	TRBJ1-1	.	TGTGCCAGCCGCCGAGAGGGCAGGACTGAAGCTTTCTTT	CASRREGRTEAFF
TRBV5-6	.	TRBJ2-7	.	TGTGCCAGCAGCCGCATGCCTACAGCAATCCCCTACGAGCAGTACTTC	CASSRMPTAIPYEQYF
TRBV3-1/TRBV3-2	.	TRBJ1-2	.	TGTGCCAGCAGCCAAGTAGGGAGGCGGGGTAGCTATGGCTACACCTTC	CASSQVGRRGSYGYTF
TRBV7-9	.	TRBJ1-6	.	TGTGCCAGCAGCGATAGCGAATTGGGGATTGATTCACCCCTCCACTTT	CASSDSELGIDSPLHF
TRBV27	TRBD1	TRBJ1-3	once	TGTGCCAGCAGTTCCGGGACAGGGGGCTACTCTGGAAACACCATATATTTT	CASSSGTGGYSGNTIYF
TRBV6-5	TRBD1	TRBJ1-2	.	TGTGCCAGCAGACTCACTGACAGGGGCTATGGCTACACCTTC	CASRLTDRGYGYTF
TRBV19	.	TRBJ1-1	.	TGTGCCACCAGGAACCCGAACACTGAAGCTTTCTTT	CATRNPNTEAFF
TRBV7-2	.	TRBJ1-2	.	TGTGCCAGCAGCTTATTGGTGGGTGCAGGGATCGGTGGAGGCTACACCTTC	CASSLLVGAGIGGGYTF
TRBV11-2	.	TRBJ2-7	once	TGTGCCAGCAGCTTAGTCCCGACAGACTACGAGCAGTACTTC	CASSLVPTDYEQYF
TRBV5-4	TRBD2	TRBJ2-3	.	TGTGCCAGCAGCCCGGGAGCGGGAGGGCCCTGGGATACGCAGTATTTT	CASSPGAGGPWDTQYF
TRBV11-2	.	TRBJ2-2	.	TGTGCCAGCAGCTCCGAGTTAACCGGGGAGCTGTTTTTT	CASSSELTGELFF
TRBV6-2/TRBV6-3	.	TRBJ1-1	.	TGTGCCAGCAGTTACTCCCAGGGGTACACTGAAGCTTTCTTT	CASSYSQGYTEAFF
TRBV28	.	TRBJ1-4	.	TGTGCCAGCCATAGGGAGGGCTTTAATGAAAAACTGTTTTTT	CASHREGFNEKLFF
TRBV18	TRBD1	TRBJ1-2	.	TGTGCCAGCTCAGACAGGGATAAGGGCTACACCTTC	CASSDRDKGYTF
TRBV3-1/TRBV3-2	.	TRBJ2-7	.	TGTGCCAGCAGCCAAGAAACAGGGATAATCTACGAGCAGTACTTC	CASSQETGIIYEQYF
TRBV7-3	.	TRBJ1-1	.	TGTGCCAGCAGCTACAGGGCGAAACTTGAAGCTTTCTTT	CASSYRAKLEAFF
TRBV7-9	.	TRBJ2-3	few	TGTGCCAGCAGCTTAGTCGGTCACCTAGATACGCAGTATTTT	CASSLVGHLDTQYF
TRBV14	.	TRBJ1-1	few	TGTGCCAGCAGCCAAGAAAACGGTATGGGACTGACTGAAGCTTTCTTT	CASSQENGMGLTEAFF
TRBV28	TRBD1	TRBJ2-2	.	TGTGCCAGCCAGACAGGGGGTCGGTCCGGGGAGCTGTTTTTT	CASQTGGRSGELFF